Listed below are T cell receptor beta chains from one sample, sequenced in a study of T cell responses to AZD1222 COVID-19 vaccine. Profiled with immunoSEQ multiplex PCR; TCRdb holds only in-frame clones, not every one. The data contain roughly 170,000 clones, 90% to 95% of them singletons. The specimen comprised peripheral blood, sampled 28 days after the second AZD1222 dose. These receptors were taken from an adult who received the AZD1222 COVID-19 vaccine. Each CDR3 is given with its conserved first and last residue. D genes are given only for firm matches. Clone size is shown for a subset of rows, as once, few, many or a class of expanded clone.

TRBV7-2	TRBJ1-6	-	TRBD1	16	CASSLVWTGGNSPLHF	TGTGCCAGCAGCTTAGTCTGGACAGGGGGTAATTCACCCCTCCACTTT
TRBV11-3	TRBJ2-5	-	TRBD1	15	CASSQTGVGSETQYF	TGTGCCAGCAGCCAGACAGGGGTTGGATCAGAGACCCAGTACTTC
TRBV11-2	TRBJ2-2	-	TRBD1	15	CASSLIGQGTGELFF	TGTGCCAGCAGCTTAATCGGACAGGGCACCGGGGAGCTGTTTTTT
TRBV19	TRBJ2-1	-	-	13	CASSATGSVEQFF	TGTGCCAGTAGTGCTACAGGGTCGGTTGAGCAGTTCTTC
TRBV2	TRBJ1-4	-	TRBD1	15	CASSGPGQFNEKLFF	TGTGCCAGCAGCGGTCCGGGACAGTTTAATGAAAAACTGTTTTTT
TRBV5-1	TRBJ2-3	once	-	13	CASSLEVGDTQYF	TGCGCCAGCAGCTTGGAAGTGGGAGATACGCAGTATTTT
TRBV6-5	TRBJ2-6	-	-	15	CASITGTTGANVLTF	TGTGCCAGCATAACCGGGACGACTGGGGCCAACGTCCTGACTTTC
TRBV28	TRBJ2-3	-	-	14	CASSRPHSRDTQYF	TGTGCCAGCAGCCGTCCGCACAGTCGGGATACGCAGTATTTT
TRBV28	TRBJ2-7	-	-	13	CASSKVGRIEQYF	TGTGCCAGCAGTAAGGTCGGAAGGATCGAGCAGTACTTC
TRBV25-1	TRBJ1-1	-	TRBD1	15	CASSTQTGVVTEAFF	TGTGCCAGCAGTACACAGACAGGGGTGGTCACTGAAGCTTTCTTT
TRBV5-6	TRBJ1-5	-	-	16	CASSYQNPFGNQPQHF	TGTGCCAGCAGTTACCAGAACCCTTTCGGGAATCAGCCCCAGCATTTT
TRBV30	TRBJ1-4	-	-	11	CAWTRNEKLFF	TGTGCCTGGACCCGAAATGAAAAACTGTTTTTT
TRBV15	TRBJ1-6	-	-	13	CATSRGAASPLHF	TGTGCCACCAGCAGAGGGGCGGCTTCACCCCTCCACTTT
TRBV27	TRBJ1-4	once	TRBD1	15	CASSLRRGRGEKLFF	TGTGCCAGCAGTTTGCGCAGGGGGCGCGGTGAAAAACTGTTTTTT
TRBV28	TRBJ1-4	-	-	15	CASSPTGGPYEKLFF	TGTGCCAGCAGTCCGACAGGCGGACCCTATGAAAAACTGTTTTTT
TRBV3-1/TRBV3-2	TRBJ1-1	once	-	14	CASSHGGLNTEAFF	TGTGCCAGCAGCCATGGGGGACTTAACACTGAAGCTTTCTTT
TRBV6-5	TRBJ1-4	-	-	15	CASSASPEQNEKLFF	TGTGCCAGCAGCGCATCCCCGGAACAGAATGAAAAACTGTTTTTT
TRBV28	TRBJ2-7	-	-	11	CASRDHYEQYF	TGTGCCAGCAGGGACCACTACGAGCAGTACTTC